Below are 27 T cell receptor beta chains sequenced from a single sample in a study of response to subunit inactivated influenza vaccine. TCRdb called the RT-PCR reads again in MiXCR, with one record for every CDR3 protein. The sample carries hundreds of thousands of distinct CDR3 sequences, over 25% recorded once. This material consisted of CD4+ T cells sorted from PBMCs, taken around 5 days after vaccination. These receptors were taken from a man aged 50-59 years who received an inactivated influenza vaccine.

This clonotype was counted a few times. V usage is TRBV20-1 and J usage is TRBJ2-7; no clear D. The CDR3 consists of 12 residues. CDR1 DFQATT and CDR2 SNEGSKA come from the germline V gene (reference sequence). V was trimmed by 4 bases and J by 0 bases, leaving 7 bases between them. The CDR3, as DNA: TGCAGTGCTAAACAGCCCTCCTACGAGCAGTACTTC. Amino acid sequence: CSAKQPSYEQYF.

At least ten counts were recorded for this clonotype. V is TRBV2 and J is TRBJ1-1, with D uncertain. Germline CDR1 is SNHLY and CDR2 is FYNNEI. Trimming stripped 6 bases from V and 0 bases from J, with 11 bases between. CDR3 length: 14 residues. The CDR3 protein is CASSVRRMNTEAFF. CDR3 DNA: TGTGCCAGCAGCGTCCGCAGGATGAACACTGAAGCTTTCTTT.

This clonotype has a count of ten or more. The rearrangement links TRBV12-3 or TRBV12-4 to TRBJ2-7; D is ambiguous. Trimming removed 6 bases at V and 4 bases at J, with 7 bases between. The CDR3 covers 11 residues. CDR3 region: CASSTNYEQYF. The CDR3 region has the DNA TGTGCCAGCAGCACCAATTACGAGCAGTACTTC.

This clonotype is medium-sized in the sample. The junction differs from germline at one of its ends, possibly a read error. The chain links TRBV12-3 or TRBV12-4 to TRBJ1-5; D is possibly TRBD1 (5 bases). The CDR3 consists of 15 residues. The CDR3 DNA follows: TGTGCCAGCAGTATAGCGGGGGTCAACAATCAGCCCCAGCATTTT. Translated: CASSIAGVNNQPQHF.

This rearrangement joins TRBV28 to TRBJ2-5; 9 positions agree with TRBD2. J was trimmed by 4 bases and V by 5 bases; bases with no gene match: 11. Germline V gene lookup returns CDR1 MDHEN and CDR2 SYDVKM. This CDR3 has 16 residues. Here the CDR3 DNA reads TGTGCCAGCAGTCCCCAGCGGGGGGCCATCGTAGAGACCCAGTACTTC. Translation gives CASSPQRGAIVETQYF.

The sample holds many counts of this clonotype. This chain connects TRBV27 to TRBJ2-1; TRBD2 matches at 7 bases. V was clipped by 2 bases and J by 7 bases; unmatched bases: 5. The CDR3 consists of 14 residues. Germline lookup yields CDR1 MNHEY and CDR2 SMNVEV (reference sequence). CDR3 in amino acids: CASSLGGSLNEQFF. CDR3 coding DNA: TGTGCCAGCAGTTTAGGCGGGAGCCTTAATGAGCAGTTCTTC.

The chain combines TRBV20-1 with TRBJ2-3; D ambiguous. The CDR3 runs to 14 residues. The V end was cut by 1 base, the J end by 3 bases, with 11 bases between. CDR1 and CDR2 (germline): DFQATT, SNEGSKA (reference sequence). The CDR3 protein is CSARGSSSTDTQYF. The CDR3 region has the DNA TGCAGTGCTAGAGGCAGTAGCTCTACAGATACGCAGTATTTT.

A few counts support this clonotype. This chain uses TRBV15 with TRBJ1-1, with 7 positions matching TRBD1. This CDR3 spans 14 amino acids. Germline V CDR1 and CDR2: LNHNV, YYDKDF (reference sequence). The J segment lost 1 base and the V segment lost 1 base, leaving 0 bases of the junction unmatched. CDR3 loop: CATSRGTGNTEAFF. The CDR3 nucleotides are TGTGCCACCAGCAGAGGGACAGGGAACACTGAAGCTTTCTTT.

V usage is TRBV28 and J usage is TRBJ1-2; 8 bases match TRBD1. The V and J ends lost 6 bases and 4 bases, in that order; junction bases with no gene match: 4. There are 13 residues in the CDR3. Germline V gene lookup returns CDR1 MDHEN and CDR2 SYDVKM. CDR3 region: CASRPGTGYGYTF. The CDR3 DNA follows: TGTGCCAGCAGGCCGGGGACAGGCTATGGCTACACCTTC.

The J gene is TRBJ1-1, the V gene TRBV6-5; a weak D match, TRBD1 (6 bases). Looked up from germline, CDR1 is MNHEY and CDR2 is SVGAGI. The CDR3 is 13 amino acids. V was pared by 2 bases and J by 6 bases, with 10 bases between. DNA for the CDR3: TGTGCCAGCAGTTACATTACAGGGTCTGAAGCTTTCTTT. Its protein is CASSYITGSEAFF.

This chain connects TRBV5-1 to TRBJ2-7, with D possibly matching TRBD2 (7 bases). The CDR3 is 17 residues long. V gave up 0 bases and J gave up 2 bases, with 18 bases separating them. Germline V gene lookup returns CDR1 SGHRS and CDR2 YFSETQ. The CDR3: CASSLARGGASTYEQYF. Here the CDR3 DNA reads TGCGCCAGCAGCTTGGCCCGAGGGGGGGCGAGCACCTACGAGCAGTACTTC.

This clonotype occurred a few times. V and J are TRBV25-1 and TRBJ1-5; TRBD1 is a possible D gene (6 bases). Deletions cut 4 bases from V and 5 bases from J, with 12 bases between. The CDR3 contains 14 residues. The V gene's germline CDR1 is MGHDK and CDR2 SYGVNS. The CDR3: CASSAQGLHQPQHF. CDR3 nucleotide sequence: TGTGCCAGCAGTGCACAGGGACTGCATCAGCCCCAGCATTTT.

The genes are TRBV20-1 and TRBJ2-6; D remains ambiguous. The CDR3 has 16 residues. Germline assignment: CDR1 DFQATT and CDR2 SNEGSKA (reference sequence). Trimming pared 1 base from V and 2 bases from J, leaving 12 bases between. CDR3 in amino acids: CSARGDGFPGANVLTF. The CDR3 nucleotides read TGCAGTGCTAGAGGGGATGGCTTCCCTGGGGCCAACGTCCTGACTTTC.

This clonotype was detected once. The V and J genes are TRBV7-2 and TRBJ2-2; D is possibly TRBD2 (6 bases). Germline-derived CDR1 and CDR2 are SGHTA and FQGNSA. Trimming took off 2 bases at V and 0 bases at J, with 13 bases between the two ends. This CDR3 comprises 17 residues. The CDR3 sequence: CASSLFPGVSNTGELFF. The CDR3 nucleotides are TGTGCCAGCAGCTTATTTCCGGGAGTGTCGAACACCGGGGAGCTGTTTTTT.

This chain uses TRBV20-1 with TRBJ2-3; tentatively, D is TRBD1 (5 bases). This CDR3 is built from 16 residues. CDR1 is DFQATT and CDR2 is SNEGSKA in the germline V gene (reference sequence). V lost 0 bases, J lost 0 bases, and 13 bases lay in between. CDR3 residues: CSARDYRTSSTDTQYF. The CDR3 DNA follows: TGCAGTGCTAGAGATTATAGGACATCGAGCACAGATACGCAGTATTTT.

There are a few counts of this clonotype. The chain recombines TRBV29-1 with TRBJ2-7, with 7 bases aligning to TRBD2. The ends lost 6 bases at V and 3 bases at J; junction bases unmatched: 11. The CDR3 contains 14 residues. Germline V gene lookup returns CDR1 SQVTM and CDR2 ANQGSEA. CDR3 in DNA: TGCAGCGTGGAGGGAGGGCCTAGCTTCTACGAGCAGTACTTC. This encodes CSVEGGPSFYEQYF.

This clonotype showed up just a few times. The chain combines TRBV6-2 or TRBV6-3 with TRBJ1-1; no clear D gene. Germline CDR1 MNHEY, CDR2 SVGEGT. Trimming took off 2 bases at V and 5 bases at J, with 9 bases between the two ends. The CDR3 length is 13 residues. CDR3 nucleotides: TGTGCCAGCAGTTACACCGGAAAGACTGAAGCTTTCTTT. It is translated as CASSYTGKTEAFF.

The chain carries TRBV2 and TRBJ2-7; D assignment may be TRBD1 or TRBD2 (5 bases each). V was clipped by 11 bases and J by 3 bases, with 17 bases between them. Germline assignment: CDR1 SNHLY and CDR2 FYNNEI. This CDR3 region has 13 residues. This CDR3 reads CAERLGENYEQYF. CDR3 DNA: TGTGCCGAAAGGCTGGGGGAGAACTACGAGCAGTACTTC.

This clonotype was seen a few times. J is TRBJ2-7 and V is TRBV20-1; D may be TRBD1 (5 bases). The V and J ends lost 0 bases and 2 bases respectively, with 14 bases between them. Germline assignment: CDR1 DFQATT and CDR2 SNEGSKA (reference sequence). The length of the CDR3 is 15 residues. Here the CDR3 DNA reads TGCAGTGCTAGAGATAGGTTTCGACAGCCCTACGAGCAGTACTTC. It is translated as CSARDRFRQPYEQYF.

V usage is TRBV20-1 and J usage is TRBJ1-5; 7 nucleotides align to TRBD1. CDR3 length: 13 amino acids. Germline V gene data show CDR1 as DFQATT and CDR2 as SNEGSKA (reference sequence). The V segment lost 0 bases and the J segment 5 bases; nucleotides outside the gene matches: 1. This CDR3 is CSARETGDQPQHF. The CDR3 bases are TGCAGTGCTAGAGAAACAGGGGATCAGCCCCAGCATTTT.

V and J are TRBV14 and TRBJ2-5; 16 bases line up with TRBD2. Losses at the gene ends were 1 base for V and 3 bases for J; bases not matched to a gene: 11. The CDR3 is 20 amino acids. The germline V gene encodes CDR1 SGHDN and CDR2 FVKESK. The CDR3 loop reads CASSQASGTSGRAPEETQYF. DNA of the CDR3: TGTGCCAGCAGCCAAGCATCCGGGACTAGCGGGAGGGCCCCGGAAGAGACCCAGTACTTC. Full variable domain (rest looked up from reference TRBV14 and TRBJ2-5): EAGVTQFPSHSVIEKGQTVTLRCDPISGHDNLYWYRRVMGKEIKFLLHFVKESKQDESGMPNNRFLAERTGGTYSTLKVQPAELEDSGVYFCASSQASGTSGRAPEETQYFGPGTRLLVL.

The chain uses TRBV6-2 or TRBV6-3 and TRBJ2-2, with a weak D call TRBD2 (6 bases). CDR1 and CDR2 (germline): MNHEY, SVGEGT. CDR3 length equals 13 residues. Between the trimmed V and J ends, which lost 2 bases and 6 bases, there was a span of 7 bases. The CDR3 bases are TGTGCCAGCAGTTACAGCGGGCCCGGGGAGCTGTTTTTT. Its translation is CASSYSGPGELFF.

This clonotype was seen a few times. The chain has TRBV7-2 and TRBJ2-2, with a possible D match to TRBD1 (6 bases). Trimming took off 7 bases at V and 5 bases at J, with 17 bases between the two ends. Per the germline V gene, CDR1 is SGHTA and CDR2 is FQGNSA. The CDR3 spans 15 residues. The CDR3 spells CASILQGGRTGELFF. DNA of the CDR3: TGTGCCAGCATCCTACAGGGTGGACGGACCGGGGAGCTGTTTTTT. The full variable domain, completed using reference TRBV7-2 and TRBJ2-2, is GAGVSQSPSNKVTEKGKDVELRCDPISGHTALYWYRQSLGQGLEFLIYFQGNSAPDKSGLPSDRFSAERTGGSVSTLTIQRTQQEDSAVYLCASILQGGRTGELFFGEGSRLTVL.

This chain uses TRBV29-1 with TRBJ2-1; D not certain. Trimming took off 3 bases at V and 9 bases at J, with 9 bases between the two ends. Germline V gives CDR1 SQVTM, CDR2 ANQGSEA. The CDR3 is 11 residues long. CDR3 residues: CSVEGRPEQFF. The CDR3 coding sequence is TGCAGCGTTGAGGGCAGGCCTGAGCAGTTCTTC.

In its sample, this clonotype was seen many times. The chain uses TRBV20-1 and TRBJ1-1; unclear D gene. The CDR3 is made up of 13 amino acids. Trimming shortened V by 0 bases and J by 7 bases, and 12 bases separated the two germline ends. Looked up from germline, CDR1 is DFQATT and CDR2 is SNEGSKA (reference sequence). CDR3 bases: TGCAGTGCTAGAGATGGTACCAGCTATGAAGCTTTCTTT. Protein sequence: CSARDGTSYEAFF.

The chain links TRBV11-2 to TRBJ2-1; D is perhaps TRBD1 (6 bases). In germline, CDR1 is SGHAT, CDR2 FQNNGV. V gave up 7 bases and J gave up 6 bases, with 19 bases separating them. The CDR3 covers 15 residues. CDR3 sequence: CASTQGRPLLNEQFF. DNA of the CDR3: TGTGCCAGCACCCAGGGGAGACCCCTCCTCAATGAGCAGTTCTTC.

Concerning this clonotype: A read error is possible here, since a much larger clone lies one base away. The chain employs TRBV10-3 and TRBJ2-5; D is ambiguous. This CDR3 has 13 residues. CDR1 is ENHRY, CDR2 SYGVKD, per germline. V lost 6 bases and J 7 bases, leaving 15 bases between the germline ends. The CDR3 reads CAIRDMEYATQYF. The CDR3 DNA follows: TGTGCCATCAGAGACATGGAATATGCGACCCAGTACTTC.